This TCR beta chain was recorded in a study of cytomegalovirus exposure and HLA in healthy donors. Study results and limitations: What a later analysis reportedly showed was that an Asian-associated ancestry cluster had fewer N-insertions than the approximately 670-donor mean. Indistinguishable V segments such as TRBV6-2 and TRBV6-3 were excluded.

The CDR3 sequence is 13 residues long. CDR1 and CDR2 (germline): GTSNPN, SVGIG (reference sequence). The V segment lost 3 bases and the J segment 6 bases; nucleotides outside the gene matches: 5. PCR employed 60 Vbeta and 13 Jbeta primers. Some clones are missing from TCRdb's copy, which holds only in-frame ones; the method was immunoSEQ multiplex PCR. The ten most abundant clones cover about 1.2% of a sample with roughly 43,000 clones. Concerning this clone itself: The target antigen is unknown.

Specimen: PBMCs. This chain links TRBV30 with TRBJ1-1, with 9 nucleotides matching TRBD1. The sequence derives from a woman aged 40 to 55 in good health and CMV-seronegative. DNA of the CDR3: TGTGCCTGGAGACAGACAGGGGGGGCTGAAGCTTTCTTT. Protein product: CAWRQTGGAEAFF.